Following are 11 T cell receptor beta chains from one sample sequenced in a study of T-cell memory formation after mild COVID-19. One entry per CDR3 protein, called by TCRdb with MiXCR from the 5' RACE reads. Seen here are about 350,000 distinct CDR3 sequences, roughly 15% observed once, and the top ten hold over 20%. Sequencing input: PBMCs or a T cell subset sorted from them (not recorded which). The receptors were sampled from a man aged 18 to 29 who had mild COVID-19 (a few samples of this study predate the infection). Cell type and time point are not known.

This clonotype was seen more than once but under ten times. CDR3 nucleotide sequence: TGCGCCAGCAGCTTTGGAGGGGGCGACTACGAGCAGTACGTC. It is translated as CASSFGGGDYEQYV. The chain uses TRBV5-1 and TRBJ2-7, with D possibly TRBD1 on 7 matching bases. This CDR3 is 14 amino acids long. CDR1 is SGHRS and CDR2 is YFSETQ in the germline V gene. The V gene lost 2 bases and the J gene lost 3 bases, with 12 bases spanning the gap.

The chain is built from TRBV18 and TRBJ2-1; possibly TRBD1 for D (5 bases). This CDR3 has 15 residues. Trimming removed 0 bases at V and 6 bases at J, with 12 bases between. The germline V gene has CDR1 KGHSH and CDR2 LQKENI. The CDR3 DNA is TGTGCCAGCTCACCACCGCTAGGGGTAGGCAATGAGCAGTTCTTC. Translated: CASSPPLGVGNEQFF.

The chain uses TRBV5-1 and TRBJ2-7, with a possible D match to TRBD1 (6 bases). There are 14 residues in the CDR3. The germline V gene has CDR1 SGHRS and CDR2 YFSETQ. Trimming removed 4 bases from V and 5 bases from J, with 16 bases in between. The CDR3 here is CASSTLAGANEQYV. The CDR3, as DNA: TGCGCCAGCAGCACCCTGGCAGGGGCCAACGAGCAGTACGTC.

This clonotype was observed a handful of times. CDR3 DNA sequence: TGTGCCAGCAGCGCTGACCGAAACTATGGCTACACCTTC. It specifies CASSADRNYGYTF. The chain links TRBV7-2 to TRBJ1-2, with D uncertain. There are 13 residues in the CDR3. Trimming left V 5 bases short and J 2 bases short, with 9 bases between. The germline CDR1 and CDR2 sequences are SGHTA and FQGNSA.

This clonotype was observed a few times. This rearrangement joins TRBV3-1 to TRBJ2-1; 7 nucleotides align to TRBD2. Germline V gene sequence: CDR1 LGHDT, CDR2 YNNKEL (reference sequence). The CDR3 is 15 amino acids. V shed 4 bases and J 1 base; nucleotides not matched to a gene: 4. Here the CDR3 DNA reads TGTGCCAGCAGCCGAAGGGGAGGGTCCTACAATGAGCAGTTCTTC. Translating gives CASSRRGGSYNEQFF.

This clonotype was counted only a few times. CDR3 coding DNA: TGCGCCAGCAGCCCCACCGGGATCTCGGGGTCACCCCTCCACTTT. Amino acids: CASSPTGISGSPLHF. This rearrangement joins TRBV4-1 to TRBJ1-6; D gene ambiguous. Between the trimmed V and J ends, which lost 4 bases and 10 bases, there was a span of 17 bases. Per the germline V gene, CDR1 is MGHRA and CDR2 is YSYEKL. The CDR3 consists of 15 residues.

In its sample, this clonotype was seen many times. The rearrangement joins TRBV6-6 to TRBJ2-3; 10 bases agree with TRBD2. This CDR3 is built from 18 residues. In germline, CDR1 is MNHNY, CDR2 SVGAGI (reference sequence). The trim removed 7 bases at V and 0 bases at J, leaving 13 bases unmatched. This CDR3 reads CASTNGLAGASSTDTQYF. The CDR3 DNA reads TGTGCCAGCACCAACGGGCTAGCGGGAGCCTCTAGCACAGATACGCAGTATTTT.

This chain uses TRBV20-1 with TRBJ2-1, with TRBD1 matching over 9 bases. This CDR3 has 16 amino acids. After removal of 5 bases from V and 2 bases from J, the junction contained 10 bases not matched to a gene. CDR1 and CDR2 (germline): DFQATT, SNEGSKA (reference sequence). The CDR3 reads CSARTGTGNPYNEQFF. CDR3 sequence (DNA): TGCAGTGCTCGTACCGGGACAGGGAACCCCTACAATGAGCAGTTCTTC.

The chain combines TRBV18 with TRBJ1-5; D perhaps matches TRBD1 (5 bases). The length of the CDR3 is 15 residues. V was shortened by 2 bases and J by 3 bases, with 11 bases between the two germline ends. Germline V gene sequence: CDR1 KGHSH, CDR2 LQKENI. CDR3 sequence: CASSPGLTDNQPQHF. CDR3 DNA: TGTGCCAGCTCACCAGGACTGACAGACAATCAGCCCCAGCATTTT.

The CDR3 coding sequence is TGTGCCAGCAGCTTGCTGCCAGATACGCAGTATTTT. It specifies CASSLLPDTQYF. The chain is built from TRBV11-2 and TRBJ2-3; D unresolved. CDR1 is SGHAT and CDR2 is FQNNGV in the germline V gene. The V gene lost 3 bases and the J gene lost 4 bases, with 5 bases spanning the gap. The CDR3 is 12 amino acids.

The rearrangement joins TRBV10-3 to TRBJ1-1; 7 bases are shared with TRBD1. The CDR3 consists of 14 residues. Germline trimming cut 7 bases from V and 6 bases from J; bases unmatched to any gene: 11. Germline CDR1 ENHRY, CDR2 SYGVKD. CDR3 protein: CAIKRQGNSPEAFF. The CDR3 DNA reads TGTGCCATCAAGAGACAGGGTAATAGCCCTGAAGCTTTCTTT.